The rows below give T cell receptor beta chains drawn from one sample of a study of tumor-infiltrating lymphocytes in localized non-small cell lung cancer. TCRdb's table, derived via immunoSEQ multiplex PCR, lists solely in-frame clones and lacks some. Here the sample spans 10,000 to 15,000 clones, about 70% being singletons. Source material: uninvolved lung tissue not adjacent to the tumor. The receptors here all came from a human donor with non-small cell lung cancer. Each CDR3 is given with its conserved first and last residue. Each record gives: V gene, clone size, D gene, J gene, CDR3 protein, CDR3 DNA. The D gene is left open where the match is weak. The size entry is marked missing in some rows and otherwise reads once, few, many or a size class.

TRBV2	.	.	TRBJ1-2	CASSVRSNYGYTF	TGTGCCAGCAGTGTTAGGAGTAACTATGGCTACACCTTC
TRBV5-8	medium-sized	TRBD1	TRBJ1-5	CASTGTANNQPQHF	TGTGCCAGCACCGGGACAGCCAACAATCAGCCCCAGCATTTT
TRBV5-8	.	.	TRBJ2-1	CASSLDDTVTYNEQFF	TGTGCCAGCAGCTTGGACGACACGGTAACCTACAATGAGCAGTTCTTC
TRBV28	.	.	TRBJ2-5	CASSLSGRTGTQYF	TGTGCCAGCAGTTTATCTGGCAGGACGGGGACCCAGTACTTC
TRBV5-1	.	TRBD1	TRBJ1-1	CASSLIRGQGVNTEAFF	TGCGCCAGCAGCTTGATTCGGGGACAGGGAGTGAACACTGAAGCTTTCTTT
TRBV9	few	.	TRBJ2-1	CASSFGKTSAGTPSEQFF	TGTGCCAGCAGCTTCGGAAAAACCTCGGCGGGAACCCCGTCTGAGCAGTTCTTC
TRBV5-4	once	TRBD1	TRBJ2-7	CASSLDSGRGNEQYF	TGTGCCAGCAGCTTGGACTCCGGCAGGGGGAACGAGCAGTACTTC
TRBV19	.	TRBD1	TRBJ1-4	CASGQGTNEKLFF	TGTGCCAGTGGACAGGGGACTAATGAAAAACTGTTTTTT
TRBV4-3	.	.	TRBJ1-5	CASSQDINQPQHF	TGCGCCAGCAGCCAGGACATCAATCAGCCCCAGCATTTT
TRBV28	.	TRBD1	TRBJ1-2	CASSPGTGGAFNYGYTF	TGTGCCAGCAGTCCAGGGACAGGGGGCGCTTTTAACTATGGCTACACCTTC
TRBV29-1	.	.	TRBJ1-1	CSVRGANPGPEAFF	TGCAGCGTCCGAGGGGCAAATCCCGGACCTGAAGCTTTCTTT
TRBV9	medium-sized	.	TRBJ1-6	CASSVGQFDSPLHF	TGTGCCAGCAGCGTAGGACAGTTTGATTCACCCCTCCACTTT
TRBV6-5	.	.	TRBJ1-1	CASSYSADTEAFF	TGTGCCAGCAGTTACTCGGCGGACACTGAAGCTTTCTTT
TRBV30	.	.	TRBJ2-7	CAWSATRQTPEQYF	TGTGCCTGGAGTGCCACACGTCAGACCCCCGAGCAGTACTTC
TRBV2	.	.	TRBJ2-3	CASSVNSWDTQYF	TGTGCCAGCAGTGTAAACTCCTGGGATACGCAGTATTTT
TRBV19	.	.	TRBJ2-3	CASSITDTQYF	TGTGCCAGTAGTATCACAGATACGCAGTATTTT
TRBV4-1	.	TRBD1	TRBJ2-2	CASSGGQENTGELFF	TGCGCCAGCAGCGGGGGACAGGAGAACACCGGGGAGCTGTTTTTT
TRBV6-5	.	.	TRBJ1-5	CASSYRPEGQPQHF	TGTGCCAGCAGTTACCGACCGGAGGGTCAGCCCCAGCATTTT
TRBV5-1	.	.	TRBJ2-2	CASSDTGSSTGELFF	TGCGCCAGCAGCGATACAGGGAGTAGCACCGGGGAGCTGTTTTTT
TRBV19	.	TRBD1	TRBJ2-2	CASSIGTGVTGELFF	TGTGCCAGTAGTATTGGGACAGGGGTCACCGGGGAGCTGTTTTTT
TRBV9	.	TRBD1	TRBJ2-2	CASSQQQGASGELFF	TGTGCCAGCAGCCAACAACAGGGGGCAAGCGGGGAGCTGTTTTTT
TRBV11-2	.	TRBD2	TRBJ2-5	CASSLMSSGGVGVETQYF	TGTGCCAGCAGCTTGATGTCTAGCGGGGGGGTTGGAGTGGAGACCCAGTACTTC
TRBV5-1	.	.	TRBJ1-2	CASSLDLGRDYGYTF	TGCGCCAGCAGCTTGGACCTAGGACGGGACTATGGCTACACCTTC
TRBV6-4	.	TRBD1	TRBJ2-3	CASSSTPGQGALYF	TGTGCCAGCAGTAGTACACCCGGACAGGGGGCTCTGTATTTT
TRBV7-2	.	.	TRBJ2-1	CASSLGQVYEQFF	TGTGCCAGCAGCTTGGGCCAGGTCTATGAGCAGTTCTTC
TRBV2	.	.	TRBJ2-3	CASSRDSGLGTQYF	TGTGCCAGCAGTCGGGACTCGGGGTTGGGTACGCAGTATTTT
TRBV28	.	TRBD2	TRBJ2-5	CASSFGLAGPFPLGYQETQYF	TGTGCCAGCAGTTTCGGACTAGCGGGACCTTTTCCCCTTGGGTACCAAGAGACCCAGTACTTC
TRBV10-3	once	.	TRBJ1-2	CAITDRANYGYTF	TGTGCCATCACCGACAGAGCTAACTATGGCTACACCTTC
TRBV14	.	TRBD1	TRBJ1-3	CASSQFPRRGKGNTIYF	TGTGCCAGCAGCCAGTTTCCCCGCAGGGGGAAGGGAAACACCATATATTTT
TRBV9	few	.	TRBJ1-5	CASSVATNQPQHF	TGTGCCAGCAGCGTGGCAACGAATCAGCCCCAGCATTTT
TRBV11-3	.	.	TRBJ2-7	CASSLNTGLGEQYF	TGTGCCAGCAGCTTAAATACAGGGTTAGGCGAGCAGTACTTC
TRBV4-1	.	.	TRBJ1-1	CASSPTTTEAFF	TGCGCCAGCAGCCCGACAACGACTGAAGCTTTCTTT
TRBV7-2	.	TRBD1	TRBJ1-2	CASSVGTGSGYTF	TGTGCCAGCAGCGTTGGGACAGGGAGTGGCTACACCTTC
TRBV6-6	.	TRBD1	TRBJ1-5	CASSYDRGNQPQHF	TGTGCCAGCAGTTACGACAGGGGGAATCAGCCCCAGCATTTT
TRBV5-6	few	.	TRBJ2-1	CASSFRIEQFF	TGTGCCAGCAGCTTCCGGATAGAGCAGTTCTTC
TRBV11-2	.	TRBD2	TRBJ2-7	CASSLPRVAGGEQYF	TGTGCCAGCAGCCTCCCGAGAGTAGCGGGAGGCGAGCAGTACTTC
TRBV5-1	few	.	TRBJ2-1	CASSLTASSYNEQFF	TGCGCCAGCAGCTTAACAGCTAGCTCCTACAATGAGCAGTTCTTC
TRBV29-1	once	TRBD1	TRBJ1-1	CSAWDSNTEAFF	TGCAGCGCTTGGGACAGTAACACTGAAGCTTTCTTT
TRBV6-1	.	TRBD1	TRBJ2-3	CASSEVRITGGSDTQYF	TGTGCCAGCAGTGAAGTCCGGATCACAGGGGGGTCAGATACGCAGTATTTT
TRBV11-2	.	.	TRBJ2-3	CASKSGLVGDTQYF	TGTGCCAGCAAATCAGGGCTGGTAGGAGATACGCAGTATTTT
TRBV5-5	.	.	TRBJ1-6	CASSSQGDSPLHF	TGTGCCAGCAGCTCCCAGGGAGATTCACCCCTCCACTTT
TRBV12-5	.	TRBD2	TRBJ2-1	CASGLVSGSGGYNEQFF	TGTGCTAGTGGTTTGGTATCAGGTAGCGGGGGGTACAATGAGCAGTTCTTC
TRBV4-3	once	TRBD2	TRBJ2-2	CASSSRTSGRNTGELFF	TGCGCCAGCAGCTCCCGGACTAGCGGGAGGAACACCGGGGAGCTGTTTTTT
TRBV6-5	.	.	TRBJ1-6	CASMWTVDNSPLHF	TGTGCCAGCATGTGGACCGTGGATAATTCACCCCTCCACTTT
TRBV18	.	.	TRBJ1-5	CASSPQNSNQPQHF	TGTGCCAGCTCACCACAGAATAGCAATCAGCCCCAGCATTTT
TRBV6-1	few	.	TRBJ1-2	CASSESGLYGYTF	TGTGCCAGCAGTGAATCTGGGCTCTATGGCTACACCTTC
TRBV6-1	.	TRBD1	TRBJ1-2	CASSENPGGDYGYTF	TGTGCCAGCAGTGAGAACCCAGGGGGAGACTATGGCTACACCTTC
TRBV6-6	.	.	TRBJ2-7	CASIPGRVVTYEQYF	TGTGCCAGCATTCCGGGGCGGGTAGTCACCTACGAGCAGTACTTC
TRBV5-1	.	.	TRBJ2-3	CASSRTWLGGQSNTQYF	TGCGCCAGCAGCCGTACCTGGCTGGGGGGGCAGTCGAATACGCAGTATTTT
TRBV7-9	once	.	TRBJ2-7	CASSLEYEQYF	TGTGCCAGCAGCTTAGAATACGAGCAGTACTTC
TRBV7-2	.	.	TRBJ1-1	CASSSQGNTEAFF	TGTGCCAGCAGCTCACAGGGGAACACTGAAGCTTTCTTT
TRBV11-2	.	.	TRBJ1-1	CASSSQGGTEAFF	TGTGCCAGCAGCTCGCAGGGTGGCACTGAAGCTTTCTTT
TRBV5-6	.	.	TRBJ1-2	CASSPSRDPRGYTF	TGTGCCAGCAGTCCCTCGAGAGACCCGCGTGGCTACACCTTC
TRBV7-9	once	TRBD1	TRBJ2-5	CASSLATGTETQYF	TGTGCCAGCAGCTTAGCGACAGGGACAGAGACCCAGTACTTC